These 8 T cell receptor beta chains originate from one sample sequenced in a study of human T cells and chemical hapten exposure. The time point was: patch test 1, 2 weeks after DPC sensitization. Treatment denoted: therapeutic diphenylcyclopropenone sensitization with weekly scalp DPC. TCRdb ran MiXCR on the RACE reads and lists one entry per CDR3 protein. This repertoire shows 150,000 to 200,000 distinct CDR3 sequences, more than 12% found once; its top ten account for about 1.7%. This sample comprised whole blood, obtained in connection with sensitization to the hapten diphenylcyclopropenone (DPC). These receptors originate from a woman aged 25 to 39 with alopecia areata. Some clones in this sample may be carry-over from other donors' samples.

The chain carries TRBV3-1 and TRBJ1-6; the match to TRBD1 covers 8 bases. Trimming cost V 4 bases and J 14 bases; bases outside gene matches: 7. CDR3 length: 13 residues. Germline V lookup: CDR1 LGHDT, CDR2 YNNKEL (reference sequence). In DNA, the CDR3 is TGTGCCAGCAGCCCTGGACAGGGAGGGACCCTCCACTTT. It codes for CASSPGQGGTLHF.

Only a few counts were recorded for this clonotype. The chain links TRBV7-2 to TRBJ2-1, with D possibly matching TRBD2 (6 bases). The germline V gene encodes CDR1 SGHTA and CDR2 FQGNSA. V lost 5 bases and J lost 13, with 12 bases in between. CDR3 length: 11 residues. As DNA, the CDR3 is TGTGCCAGCAGCCAACAGCGGGCCCAGTTCTTC. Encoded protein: CASSQQRAQFF.

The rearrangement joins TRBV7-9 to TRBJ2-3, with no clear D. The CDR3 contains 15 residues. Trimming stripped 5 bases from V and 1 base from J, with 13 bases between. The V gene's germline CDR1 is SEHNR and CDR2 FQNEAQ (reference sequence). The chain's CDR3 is CASSTVSTRTDTQYF. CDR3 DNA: TGTGCCAGCAGCACCGTATCAACCCGCACAGATACGCAGTATTTT.

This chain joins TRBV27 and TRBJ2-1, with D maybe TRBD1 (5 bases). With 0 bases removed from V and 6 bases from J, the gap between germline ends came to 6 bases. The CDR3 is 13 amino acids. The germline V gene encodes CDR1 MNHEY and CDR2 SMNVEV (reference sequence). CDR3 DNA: TGTGCCAGCAGTTTATCGGGGCGCAATGAGCAGTTCTTC. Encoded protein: CASSLSGRNEQFF.

The CDR3 sequence: CAISDRRSDSNQPQHF. CDR3 coding DNA: TGTGCCATCAGTGATCGTCGGTCTGATAGCAATCAGCCCCAGCATTTT. The chain uses TRBV10-3 and TRBJ1-5; D is unresolved. Germline V CDR1 and CDR2: ENHRY, SYGVKD. Trimming shortened V by 3 bases and J by 0 bases, and 12 bases separated the two germline ends. This CDR3 contains 16 residues.

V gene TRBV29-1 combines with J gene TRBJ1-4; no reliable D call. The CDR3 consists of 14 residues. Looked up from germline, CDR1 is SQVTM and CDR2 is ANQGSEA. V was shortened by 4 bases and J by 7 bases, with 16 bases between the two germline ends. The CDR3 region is CSVAGGRIGEKLFF. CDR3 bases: TGCAGCGTTGCCGGTGGCAGGATCGGTGAAAAACTGTTTTTT. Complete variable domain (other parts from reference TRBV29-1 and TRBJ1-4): SAVISQKPSRDICQRGTSLTIQCQVDSQVTMMFWYRQQPGQSLTLIATANQGSEATYESGFVIDKFPISRPNLTFSTLTVSNMSPEDSSIYLCSVAGGRIGEKLFFGSGTQLSVL.

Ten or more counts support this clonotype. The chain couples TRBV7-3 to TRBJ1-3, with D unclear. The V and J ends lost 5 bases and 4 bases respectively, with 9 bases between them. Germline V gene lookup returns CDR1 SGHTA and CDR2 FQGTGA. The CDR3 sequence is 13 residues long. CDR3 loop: CASSQQQGNTIYF. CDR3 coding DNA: TGTGCCAGCAGCCAACAGCAAGGAAACACCATATATTTT.

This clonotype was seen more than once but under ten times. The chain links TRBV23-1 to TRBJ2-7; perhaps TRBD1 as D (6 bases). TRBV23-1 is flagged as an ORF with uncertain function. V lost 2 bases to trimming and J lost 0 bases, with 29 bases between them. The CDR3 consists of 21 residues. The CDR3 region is CASSQNPPDLWTDPSSYEQYF. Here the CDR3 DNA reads TGCGCCAGCAGTCAAAACCCCCCGGACCTCTGGACAGACCCTAGCTCCTACGAGCAGTACTTC.